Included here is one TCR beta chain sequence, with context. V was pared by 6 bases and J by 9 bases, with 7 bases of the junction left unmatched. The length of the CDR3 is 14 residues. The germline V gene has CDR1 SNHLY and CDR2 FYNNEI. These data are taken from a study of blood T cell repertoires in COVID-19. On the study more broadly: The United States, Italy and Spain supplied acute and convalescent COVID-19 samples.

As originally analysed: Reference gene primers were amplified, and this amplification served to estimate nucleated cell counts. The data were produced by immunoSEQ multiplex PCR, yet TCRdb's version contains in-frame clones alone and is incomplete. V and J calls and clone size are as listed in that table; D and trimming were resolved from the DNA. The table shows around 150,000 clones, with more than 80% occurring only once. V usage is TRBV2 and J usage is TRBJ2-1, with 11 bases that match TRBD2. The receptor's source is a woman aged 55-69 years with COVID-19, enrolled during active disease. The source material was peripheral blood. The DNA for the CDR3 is TGTGCCAGCAGCCCCCGACTAGCGGGGTCTGAGCAGTTCTTC. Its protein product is CASSPRLAGSEQFF.